What follows are 11 T cell receptor beta chains derived from one specimen sequenced in a study of neurological immune-mediated disorders. TCRdb independently ran MiXCR on the 5' RACE reads; one entry per CDR3 protein. The profile shows around 94,000 distinct CDR3 sequences, 3.5% of them singletons. The sample taken for sequencing was PBMCs. The receptors here all came from a woman in her late teens or twenties with multiple sclerosis.

This clonotype was found many times. The chain is built from TRBV4-2 and TRBJ2-7; D possibly corresponds to TRBD1 (6 bases). Germline lookup yields CDR1 LGHNA and CDR2 YNFKEQ. The V end was cut by 0 bases, the J end by 4 bases, with 13 bases between. The CDR3 contains 15 residues. The CDR3 bases are TGTGCCAGCAGCCAAGACAAGGGGGACGGGTACGAGCAGTACTTC. It specifies CASSQDKGDGYEQYF.

In its sample, this clonotype was seen many times. The CDR3 nucleotides read TGTGCCAGCAGCTTCGGAGGACAGGGGTTTTCACCCCTCCACTTT. Protein sequence: CASSFGGQGFSPLHF. J is TRBJ1-6 and V is TRBV7-2; TRBD1 matches 9 bases. Germline V lookup: CDR1 SGHTA, CDR2 FQGNSA. The CDR3 totals 15 residues. Trimming removed 3 bases from V and 9 bases from J; junction bases left unmatched: 6.

In its sample, this clonotype was seen a few times. The V gene is TRBV4-1, the J gene TRBJ1-2, with 11 bases matching TRBD1. Unmatched junction bases numbered 3, after V lost 3 bases and J lost 6 bases. The CDR3 contains 14 residues. Looked up from germline, CDR1 is MGHRA and CDR2 is YSYEKL. The DNA for the CDR3 is TGCGCCAGCAGCCACCTGGGACAGGGGGATGGCTACACCTTC. Amino acid sequence: CASSHLGQGDGYTF.

This clonotype appeared many times. This chain connects TRBV6-5 to TRBJ2-2; 10 bases agree with TRBD1. Germline loops: CDR1 MNHEY, CDR2 SVGAGI. This CDR3 contains 17 residues. V lost 2 bases and J lost 1; bases outside the gene matches: 4. CDR3 sequence reads: CASSYTGTGVNTGELFF. The CDR3 DNA reads as TGTGCCAGCAGTTACACAGGGACAGGGGTGAACACCGGGGAGCTGTTTTTT.

This clonotype was counted at least ten times. The V gene is TRBV6-2 or TRBV6-3, the J gene TRBJ1-1; TRBD1 might be the D (5 bases). Germline V gene lookup returns CDR1 MNHEY and CDR2 SVGEGT. Trimming took off 3 bases at V and 5 bases at J, with 10 bases between the two ends. CDR3 length equals 13 residues. CDR3 sequence: CASSYPGLTEAFF. DNA of the CDR3: TGTGCCAGCAGTTATCCAGGGTTAACTGAAGCTTTCTTT.

This clonotype came up many times. J is TRBJ2-7 and V is TRBV27; TRBD2 might be the D (7 bases). Germline assignment: CDR1 MNHEY and CDR2 SMNVEV (reference sequence). This CDR3 region has 15 residues. Between the trimmed V and J ends, which lost 2 bases and 6 bases, there was a span of 17 bases. CDR3 bases: TGTGCCAGCAGTTTAAGGGGGGGCGTATCCCTCGAGCAGTACTTC. As protein: CASSLRGGVSLEQYF.

This clonotype was counted ten times or more. V gene TRBV20-1 combines with J gene TRBJ1-3; 8 bases line up with TRBD1. V gave up 6 bases and J gave up 7 bases; unmatched junction bases: 5. Germline lookup yields CDR1 DFQATT and CDR2 SNEGSKA (reference sequence). The CDR3 totals 12 residues. The CDR3 loop reads CSAIPGGNTIYF. The CDR3 DNA reads as TGCAGTGCCATCCCAGGGGGCAACACCATATATTTT.

This clonotype was counted many times. The chain recombines TRBV5-1 with TRBJ2-5; maybe TRBD2 (6 bases). Germline V gives CDR1 SGHRS, CDR2 YFSETQ. This CDR3 is 14 amino acids long. The V and J ends lost 2 bases and 1 base respectively, with 9 bases between them. In nucleotides, the CDR3 is TGCGCCAGCAGCTTAGGTAGCGGCCAAGAGACCCAGTACTTC. It codes for CASSLGSGQETQYF.

This clonotype has a count of ten or more. This sequence joins TRBV5-1 and TRBJ1-1; TRBD1 agrees at 9 bases. CDR1 SGHRS and CDR2 YFSETQ come from the germline V gene. V dropped 3 bases and J dropped 2; count of bases not matched to a gene: 8. The CDR3 is 16 residues long. CDR3 in amino acids: CASSWGQGRRNTEAFF. In nucleotides, the CDR3 is TGCGCCAGCAGCTGGGGACAGGGCCGGAGAAACACTGAAGCTTTCTTT.

This clonotype was recorded many times. This chain links TRBV4-3 with TRBJ2-7; TRBD2 matches 7 bases. CDR3 length: 15 amino acids. The V gene end was trimmed by 1 base and the J gene end by 2 bases; junction bases not matched to a gene: 5. Germline values: CDR1 LGHNA, CDR2 YSLEER. This CDR3 reads CASSQAPGLTYEQYF. The CDR3 region has the DNA TGCGCCAGCAGCCAAGCTCCGGGACTAACCTACGAGCAGTACTTC.

This clonotype was counted ten times or more. The rearrangement joins TRBV5-6 to TRBJ2-5; no clear D gene. Deletions cut 2 bases from V and 3 bases from J, with 14 bases between. CDR3 length: 15 residues. CDR1 SGHDT and CDR2 YYEEEE come from the germline V gene. The CDR3 DNA reads TGTGCCAGCAGCTTTGTAAGCGCGACCAAAGAGACCCAGTACTTC. Protein: CASSFVSATKETQYF.